This T cell receptor (beta chain) was observed in a study of T cell responses to AZD1222 COVID-19 vaccine. CDR3 length: 16 amino acids. Looked up from germline, CDR1 is SNHLY and CDR2 is FYNNEI. Trimming stripped 5 bases from V and 7 bases from J, with 18 bases between. Libraries were prepared by immunoSEQ multiplex PCR; TCRdb keeps only in-frame clonotypes and omits some of them. The data contain 65,000 to 100,000 clones, about 84% of them seen just once; the ten biggest clones take up approximately 22%. The chain links TRBV2 to TRBJ1-6; possibly TRBD1 for D (5 bases). The sample was peripheral blood, taken on day 0 of AZD1222 vaccination. The TCR comes from an adult in good health. Here the CDR3 DNA reads TGTGCCAGCAGTAAGGAGGGCAGGGAGGCAAATTCACCCCTCCACTTT. Its protein is CASSKEGREANSPLHF.